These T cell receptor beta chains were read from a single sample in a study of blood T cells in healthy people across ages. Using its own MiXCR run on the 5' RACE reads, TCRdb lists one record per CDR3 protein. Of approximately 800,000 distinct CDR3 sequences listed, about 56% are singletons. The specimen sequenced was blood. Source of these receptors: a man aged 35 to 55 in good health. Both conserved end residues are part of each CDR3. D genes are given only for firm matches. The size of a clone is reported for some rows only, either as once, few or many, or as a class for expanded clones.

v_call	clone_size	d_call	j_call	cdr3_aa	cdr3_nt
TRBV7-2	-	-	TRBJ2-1	CASRQSAWGETQFF	TGTGCCAGCAGACAAAGCGCCTGGGGGGAGACCCAGTTCTTC
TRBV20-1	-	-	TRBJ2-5	CSARDRRTRAGRYQETQYF	TGCAGTGCTAGAGATCGCCGGACACGCGCAGGACGGTACCAAGAGACCCAGTACTTC
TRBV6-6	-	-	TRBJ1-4	CASSHGQPNEKLFF	TGTGCCAGCAGCCATGGACAGCCTAATGAAAAACTGTTTTTT
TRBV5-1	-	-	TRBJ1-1	CASGLRGMNTEAFF	TGCGCCAGCGGCCTCCGGGGGATGAACACTGAAGCTTTCTTT
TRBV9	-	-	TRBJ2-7	CASSVASGGTYEQYF	TGTGCCAGCAGCGTAGCTTCAGGGGGGACGTACGAGCAGTACTTC
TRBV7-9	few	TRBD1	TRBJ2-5	CASSPRQGKAQETQYF	TGTGCCAGCAGCCCCCGACAGGGTAAAGCGCAAGAGACCCAGTACTTC
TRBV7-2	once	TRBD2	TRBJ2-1	CASSPGVGTTSGEQFF	TGTGCCAGCAGCCCTGGGGTGGGGACTACCTCTGGTGAGCAGTTCTTC
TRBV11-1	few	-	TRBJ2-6	CASSVYRTATPSGANVLTF	TGTGCCAGCAGCGTATATAGGACAGCCACCCCCTCTGGGGCCAACGTCCTGACTTTC
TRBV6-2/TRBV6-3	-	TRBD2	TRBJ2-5	CASSYIPGTSGPQETQYF	TGTGCCAGCAGTTACATCCCGGGGACTAGCGGACCCCAAGAGACCCAGTACTTC
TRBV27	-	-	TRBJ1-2	CASSSEINYGYTF	TGTGCCAGCAGTTCAGAAATTAACTATGGCTACACCTTC
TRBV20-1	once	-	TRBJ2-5	CSARDEGHQETQYF	TGCAGTGCTAGAGACGAAGGACACCAAGAGACCCAGTACTTC
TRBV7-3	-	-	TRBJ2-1	CASSSPEGEQFF	TGTGCCAGCAGCTCCCCAGAGGGTGAGCAGTTCTTC
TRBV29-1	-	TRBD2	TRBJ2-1	CSVLGLAGTNNEQFF	TGCAGCGTTCTCGGACTAGCGGGGACCAACAATGAGCAGTTCTTC
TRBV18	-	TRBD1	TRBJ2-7	CASSPGTGPYNEQYF	TGTGCCAGCTCACCTGGGACAGGGCCCTACAATGAGCAGTACTTC
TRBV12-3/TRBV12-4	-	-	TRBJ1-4	CASSPGTNEKLFF	TGTGCCAGCAGTCCCGGGACTAATGAAAAACTGTTTTTT
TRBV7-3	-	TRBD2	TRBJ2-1	CASSLLGTSGSTYNEQFF	TGTGCCAGCAGCTTATTGGGGACTAGCGGGAGTACCTACAATGAGCAGTTCTTC
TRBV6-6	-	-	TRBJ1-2	CASSQNNNYGYTF	TGTGCCAGCAGCCAGAACAATAACTATGGCTACACCTTC
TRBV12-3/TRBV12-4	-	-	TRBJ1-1	CASSFRTTNTEAFF	TGTGCCAGCAGTTTTCGGACTACGAACACTGAAGCTTTCTTT
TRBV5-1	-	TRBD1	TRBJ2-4	CASSLGQGAENIQYF	TGCGCCAGCAGCTTGGGACAGGGAGCTGAAAACATTCAGTACTTC
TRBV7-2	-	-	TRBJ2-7	CASSLSRGTPAYEQYF	TGTGCCAGCAGCCTCTCCCGCGGGACTCCTGCCTACGAGCAGTACTTC
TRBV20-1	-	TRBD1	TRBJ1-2	CSARDLQGAGYGYTF	TGCAGTGCTAGAGATCTGCAGGGGGCAGGCTATGGCTACACCTTC
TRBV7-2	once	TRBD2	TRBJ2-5	CASSLDSGRVETQYF	TGTGCCAGCAGCCTCGATAGCGGGAGGGTGGAGACCCAGTACTTC
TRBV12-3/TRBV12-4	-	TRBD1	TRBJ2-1	CASSLDGTGFGHEQFF	TGTGCCAGCAGTCTGGACGGGACAGGGTTTGGCCATGAGCAGTTCTTC
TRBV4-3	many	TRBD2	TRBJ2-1	CASSRESGGREQFF	TGCGCCAGCAGCCGAGAAAGCGGGGGACGTGAGCAGTTCTTC
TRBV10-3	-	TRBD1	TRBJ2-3	CAISSGQSTDTQYF	TGTGCCATCAGTTCGGGACAGAGCACAGATACGCAGTATTTT
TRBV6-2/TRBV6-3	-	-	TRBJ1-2	CASSDPQNYGYTF	TGTGCCAGCAGTGACCCGCAGAACTATGGCTACACCTTC
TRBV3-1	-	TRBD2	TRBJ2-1	CASSQDKRGPAYNEQFF	TGTGCCAGCAGCCAAGATAAGCGGGGGCCTGCCTACAATGAGCAGTTCTTC
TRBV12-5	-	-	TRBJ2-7	CASSGRAPYEQYF	TGTGCTAGTTCTGGGCGGGCCCCCTACGAGCAGTACTTC
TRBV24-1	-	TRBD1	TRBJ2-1	CATRQGGGDEQFF	TGTGCCACAAGACAGGGGGGAGGGGATGAGCAGTTCTTC
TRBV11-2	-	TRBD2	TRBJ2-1	CGASGVNTYNEQFF	TGTGGGGCTAGCGGGGTGAATACCTACAATGAGCAGTTCTTC
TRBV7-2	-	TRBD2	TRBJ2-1	CASSKLAGDIDEQFF	TGTGCCAGCAGCAAACTAGCGGGAGACATCGATGAGCAGTTCTTC
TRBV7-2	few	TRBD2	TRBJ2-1	CASSLSLAGGLIYEQFF	TGTGCCAGCAGCCTTAGTCTAGCGGGGGGGCTTATCTATGAGCAGTTCTTC
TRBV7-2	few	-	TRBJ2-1	CASSFSLGHSYNEQFF	TGTGCCAGCAGCTTTTCATTGGGACATTCCTACAATGAGCAGTTCTTC
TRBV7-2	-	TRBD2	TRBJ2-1	CASSLNRVGQLAGKNNEQFF	TGTGCCAGCAGCTTAAACCGGGTCGGGCAACTAGCGGGAAAGAACAATGAGCAGTTCTTC
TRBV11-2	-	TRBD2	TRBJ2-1	CASSQPGTRDSYNEQFF	TGTGCCAGCAGCCAGCCCGGGACTAGAGATTCCTACAATGAGCAGTTCTTC
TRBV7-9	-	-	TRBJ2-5	CASSLGAGDRKTQYF	TGTGCCAGCAGCTTAGGGGCAGGGGACCGGAAGACCCAGTACTTC
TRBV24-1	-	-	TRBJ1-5	CATFRSNQPQHF	TGTGCCACCTTTAGAAGCAATCAGCCCCAGCATTTT
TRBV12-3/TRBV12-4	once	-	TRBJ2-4	CASSLGPGSTVQYF	TGTGCCAGCAGTCTTGGGCCAGGTTCGACCGTTCAGTACTTC
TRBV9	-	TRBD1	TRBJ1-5	CASSAQGGQDQPQHF	TGTGCCAGCAGCGCCCAGGGGGGGCAGGATCAGCCCCAGCATTTT
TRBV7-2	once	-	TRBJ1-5	CASSLVGRGRPNQPQHF	TGTGCCAGCAGCTTAGTCGGACGGGGACGACCTAATCAGCCCCAGCATTTT
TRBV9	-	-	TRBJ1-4	CASSVEPYREGEKLFF	TGTGCCAGCAGCGTAGAGCCTTACCGGGAAGGTGAAAAACTGTTTTTT
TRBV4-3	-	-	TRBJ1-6	CASSREGRKSPLHF	TGCGCCAGCAGCCGGGAGGGGCGGAAATCACCCCTCCACTTT
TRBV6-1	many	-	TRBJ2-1	CASRDDNSNEQFF	TGTGCCAGCAGGGATGACAATTCTAATGAGCAGTTCTTC
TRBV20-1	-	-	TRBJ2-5	CSAKGVNSQVRETQYF	TGCAGTGCTAAGGGGGTGAATAGCCAAGTGCGAGAGACCCAGTACTTC
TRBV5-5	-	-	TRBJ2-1	CASSLEGSNYNEQFF	TGTGCCAGCAGCTTGGAGGGCAGCAACTACAATGAGCAGTTCTTC
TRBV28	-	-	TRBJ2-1	CASNKRATYNEQFF	TGTGCCAGCAACAAGCGGGCGACCTACAATGAGCAGTTCTTC
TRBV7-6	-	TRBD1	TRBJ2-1	CASNDPGTGYNEQFF	TGTGCCAGCAACGACCCCGGGACAGGTTACAATGAGCAGTTCTTC
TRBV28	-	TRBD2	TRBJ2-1	CASSLGPGGSSYNEQFF	TGTGCCAGCAGTTTAGGTCCGGGAGGGAGCTCCTACAATGAGCAGTTCTTC
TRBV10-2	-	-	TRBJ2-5	CASSELSGVQETQYF	TGCGCCAGCAGTGAGTTGAGCGGCGTTCAAGAGACCCAGTACTTC
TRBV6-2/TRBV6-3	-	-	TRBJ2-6	CASSLDHVSGANVLTF	TGTGCCAGTAGTCTGGATCACGTCTCTGGGGCCAACGTCCTGACTTTC
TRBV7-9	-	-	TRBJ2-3	CASSFRSDTQYF	TGTGCCAGCAGCTTTAGATCAGATACGCAGTATTTT
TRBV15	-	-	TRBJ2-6	CATSRDEDFPSGANVLTF	TGTGCCACCAGCAGAGATGAGGATTTCCCCTCTGGGGCCAACGTCCTGACTTTC
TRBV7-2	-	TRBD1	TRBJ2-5	CASSYTDREGETQYF	TGTGCCAGCAGCTATACTGACAGGGAAGGAGAGACCCAGTACTTC
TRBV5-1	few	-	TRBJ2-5	CASSWVTGYQETQYF	TGCGCCAGCAGCTGGGTGACGGGGTACCAAGAGACCCAGTACTTC
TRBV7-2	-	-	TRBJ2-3	CASSPQTGTTNTQYF	TGTGCCAGCAGCCCACAAACCGGGACCACTAATACGCAGTATTTT